This is a list of T cell receptor beta chains from one sample in a study of cytomegalovirus exposure and HLA in healthy donors. TCRdb's table, derived via immunoSEQ multiplex PCR, lists solely in-frame clones and lacks some. The sample has some 66,000 clones, about 97% seen once; the top ten hold about 1.6%. The sample consisted of PBMCs. These receptors originate from a woman younger than 35 in good health and CMV-seropositive. Each CDR3 is given with its conserved first and last residue. A D gene is named only where the DNA matches it firmly. Clone size is stated in some rows and not others, as once, few, many or a class when expanded.

V: TRBV9; size: once; D: TRBD2; J: TRBJ2-1; CDR3: CASSVAFLAGDEQFF; DNA: TGTGCCAGCAGCGTAGCTTTCCTAGCGGGAGATGAGCAGTTCTTC
V: TRBV5-6; size: .; D: TRBD1; J: TRBJ2-2; CDR3: CASSLVDRGTDTGELFF; DNA: TGTGCCAGCAGCTTGGTGGACAGGGGGACGGACACCGGGGAGCTGTTTTTT
V: TRBV28; size: .; D: TRBD2; J: TRBJ2-7; CDR3: CASSSLSGMWNEQYF; DNA: TGTGCCAGCAGTTCCCTAAGCGGGATGTGGAACGAGCAGTACTTC
V: TRBV18; size: .; D: .; J: TRBJ1-1; CDR3: CASSPDGRGTEAFF; DNA: TGTGCCAGCTCACCAGACGGGAGAGGCACTGAAGCTTTCTTT
V: TRBV6-5; size: .; D: TRBD2; J: TRBJ2-1; CDR3: CASSYSGGSSYNEQFF; DNA: TGTGCCAGCAGTTACTCAGGCGGGAGCTCCTACAATGAGCAGTTCTTC
V: TRBV5-1; size: .; D: .; J: TRBJ2-2; CDR3: CASSLALQGGGELFF; DNA: TGCGCCAGCAGCTTGGCCTTGCAGGGAGGCGGGGAGCTGTTTTTT
V: TRBV7-8; size: .; D: .; J: TRBJ1-4; CDR3: CASSLFPGLGEKLFF; DNA: TGTGCCAGCAGCTTATTTCCGGGACTAGGTGAAAAACTGTTTTTT
V: TRBV27; size: .; D: TRBD2; J: TRBJ2-1; CDR3: CASSSGLAGVREQFF; DNA: TGTGCCAGCAGTTCAGGACTAGCGGGAGTTAGGGAGCAGTTCTTC
V: TRBV27; size: .; D: TRBD1; J: TRBJ1-6; CDR3: CASSFRGPGDYNSPLHF; DNA: TGTGCCAGCAGTTTCAGGGGGCCGGGGGATTATAATTCACCCCTCCACTTT
V: TRBV7-8; size: .; D: TRBD2; J: TRBJ2-5; CDR3: CASSLLRERRETQYF; DNA: TGTGCCAGCAGCTTATTGCGGGAGAGGCGAGAGACCCAGTACTTC
V: TRBV19; size: .; D: TRBD2; J: TRBJ2-6; CDR3: CASSGGPAGANVLTF; DNA: TGTGCCAGTTCGGGAGGCCCAGCTGGGGCCAACGTCCTGACTTTC
V: TRBV5-4; size: .; D: TRBD1; J: TRBJ2-3; CDR3: CASSTGTGGHTDTQYF; DNA: TGTGCCAGCAGCACTGGGACAGGGGGTCACACAGATACGCAGTATTTT
V: TRBV28; size: .; D: TRBD1; J: TRBJ2-6; CDR3: CASSWTGRSGANVLTF; DNA: TGTGCCAGCAGTTGGACAGGACGCTCTGGGGCCAACGTCCTGACTTTC
V: TRBV11-1; size: .; D: .; J: TRBJ1-3; CDR3: CASSLQGLSGNTIYF; DNA: TGTGCCAGCAGCTTACAGGGCCTCTCTGGAAACACCATATATTTT
V: TRBV11-1; size: .; D: TRBD2; J: TRBJ2-1; CDR3: CASSGHPSGRIAPYNEQFF; DNA: TGTGCCAGCAGCGGACATCCAAGCGGGAGGATCGCCCCCTACAATGAGCAGTTCTTC
V: TRBV10-2; size: .; D: TRBD1; J: TRBJ1-5; CDR3: CASSDWTGGDQPQHF; DNA: TGCGCCAGCAGTGATTGGACAGGTGGGGATCAGCCCCAGCATTTT
V: TRBV5-4; size: .; D: .; J: TRBJ1-1; CDR3: CASSRVRNTEAFF; DNA: TGTGCCAGCAGCCGCGTTCGGAACACTGAAGCTTTCTTT
V: TRBV27; size: .; D: .; J: TRBJ1-1; CDR3: CASSPTWGTWNTEAFF; DNA: TGTGCCAGCAGTCCTACGTGGGGCACATGGAACACTGAAGCTTTCTTT
V: TRBV15; size: .; D: TRBD2; J: TRBJ2-1; CDR3: CATSREGLDSYNEQFF; DNA: TGTGCCACCAGCAGAGAGGGACTAGACTCCTACAATGAGCAGTTCTTC
V: TRBV5-1; size: .; D: TRBD1; J: TRBJ1-1; CDR3: CASSLATGLNTEAFF; DNA: TGCGCCAGCAGCTTGGCGACAGGGCTGAACACTGAAGCTTTCTTT